The source of this TCR beta chain is a study of cytomegalovirus exposure and HLA in healthy donors. Broader study findings: It was about 150 TCR beta chains that were listed as cytomegalovirus-associated. A missense variant in DCLRE1C was later tied to TCR beta V- and J-gene trimming. The study carried out a later analysis of TCR beta sequences. It associated under 20,000 of them with specific HLA alleles at a false discovery rate of 0.05.

As to this clone: The antigen is unknown.

The PCR employed 60 Vbeta primers together with 13 Jbeta primers. The repertoire was sequenced with immunoSEQ multiplex PCR; TCRdb's copy has only in-frame clones and lacks some. The top ten clones hold 5% to 5.5% of a sample with some 150,000 clones, around 80% of them seen once. The receptor comes from a male donor in good health and CMV-seronegative. Sample: PBMCs.

Written as DNA, the CDR3 is TGCAGCGTTCAGGACAGTTATAATTCACCCCTCCACTTT. Its protein is CSVQDSYNSPLHF. The chain couples TRBV29-1 to TRBJ1-6; possibly TRBD1 for D (6 bases). CDR3 size: 13 residues. The germline V gene encodes CDR1 SQVTM and CDR2 ANQGSEA. V was pared by 5 bases and J by 4 bases, with 9 bases between.